The 13 T cell receptor beta chains presented below share a single source sample, sequenced in a study of identical twins. MiXCR, applied by TCRdb to the 5' RACE reads, yields one record per CDR3 protein. This sample has 200,000 to 300,000 distinct CDR3 sequences, with 7.5% found just once. These same data were also listed under a study on yellow fever vaccine responses in identical twins.

Sequencing was performed on CD8+ T cells sorted from blood. These receptors all come from a woman in her late teens or twenties in good health.

In this sample, this clonotype turned up a few times. The genes are TRBV2 and TRBJ2-7, with 10 positions matching TRBD2. The germline V gene has CDR1 SNHLY and CDR2 FYNNEI. The length of the CDR3 is 15 residues. Trimming at V came to 6 bases and at J to 7 bases, leaving 12 bases not matched to a gene. Here the CDR3 DNA reads TGTGCCAGCAGCCCCGAGCGGGAGGGCCGAGGGGAGCAGTACTTC. Amino acid sequence: CASSPEREGRGEQYF. The entire variable domain, with the rest obtained from reference TRBV2 and TRBJ2-7, is as follows: EPEVTQTPSHQVTQMGQEVILRCVPISNHLYFYWYRQILGQKVEFLVSFYNNEISEKSEIFDDQFSVERPDGSNFTLKIRSTKLEDSAMYFCASSPEREGRGEQYFGPGTRLTVT.

This clonotype was recorded at least ten times. The chain combines TRBV13 with TRBJ2-7; D uncertain. Germline V CDR1 and CDR2: PRHDT, FYEKMQ (reference sequence). V dropped 5 bases and J dropped 1 base, with 12 bases sitting between them. CDR3 length: 14 residues. CDR3 protein: CASSARRGSYEQYF. The CDR3 DNA reads as TGTGCCAGCAGCGCCCGGAGAGGTTCCTACGAGCAGTACTTC. Full variable domain (outside the CDR3, taken from reference TRBV13 and TRBJ2-7): AAGVIQSPRHLIKEKRETATLKCYPIPRHDTVYWYQQGPGQDPQFLISFYEKMQSDKGSIPDRFSAQQFSDYHSELNMSSLELGDSALYFCASSARRGSYEQYFGPGTRLTVT.

There are many counts of this clonotype. Written as DNA, the CDR3 is TGTGCCAGCAGCTTAGCCTCGGCCGAGAACACTGAAGCTTTCTTT. Its protein product is CASSLASAENTEAFF. V is TRBV7-6 and J is TRBJ1-1; D call uncertain. There are 15 residues in the CDR3. V was clipped by 0 bases and J by 1 base, with 9 bases between them. Germline loops: CDR1 SGHVS, CDR2 FNYEAQ. Together with reference TRBV7-6 and TRBJ1-1, the CDR3 gives the full variable domain: GAGVSQSPRYKVTKRGQDVALRCDPISGHVSLYWYRQALGQGPEFLTYFNYEAQQDKSGLPNDRFSAERPEGSISTLTIQRTEQRDSAMYRCASSLASAENTEAFFGQGTRLTVV.

This clonotype was detected ten times or more. The rearrangement links TRBV29-1 to TRBJ2-1; 7 nucleotides match TRBD2. There are 11 residues in the CDR3. Germline lookup yields CDR1 SQVTM and CDR2 ANQGSEA. With V trimmed by 5 bases and J by 9 bases, 4 bases remained unmatched. CDR3 in DNA: TGCAGCGTTAGGGAGGGTCCTGAGCAGTTCTTC. It yields the protein CSVREGPEQFF.

This clonotype was counted at least ten times. The chain combines TRBV6-1 with TRBJ2-1, with TRBD2 matching 7 bases. Germline values: CDR1 MNHNS, CDR2 SASEGT. Trimming at V came to 6 bases and at J to 2 bases, leaving 7 bases not matched to a gene. This CDR3 region has 15 residues. CDR3 loop: CASSQTSPAYNEQFF. The DNA of the CDR3 is TGTGCCAGCAGCCAGACTAGCCCTGCCTACAATGAGCAGTTCTTC.

In its sample, this clonotype was seen a few times. The chain couples TRBV20-1 to TRBJ1-1; D is ambiguous. The CDR3 runs to 8 residues. CDR1 is DFQATT and CDR2 is SNEGSKA in the germline V gene (reference sequence). Trimming left V 3 bases short and J 10 bases short, with 3 bases between. In DNA form, the CDR3 reads TGCAGTGCTAGTTCAGCTTTCTTT. Translated, it gives CSASSAFF.

This clonotype was seen a handful of times. The chain has TRBV4-2 and TRBJ1-3, with D uncertain. The length of the CDR3 is 14 residues. Germline assignment: CDR1 LGHNA and CDR2 YNFKEQ. Deletions cut 5 bases from V and 1 base from J, with 9 bases between. In DNA, the CDR3 is TGTGCCAGCAGCACGAGGGAGTCTGGAAACACCATATATTTT. It translates to CASSTRESGNTIYF.

The chain recombines TRBV29-1 with TRBJ2-1; D might be TRBD1 (6 bases). V was pared by 8 bases and J by 8 bases, with 13 bases between. This CDR3 has 11 residues. Germline V CDR1 and CDR2: SQVTM, ANQGSEA. The CDR3 is CSLLGAHEQFF. In nucleotides, the CDR3 is TGCAGCCTCCTGGGGGCCCATGAGCAGTTCTTC.

CDR3: CASSPWTGSFTEAFF. For the CDR3, the DNA is TGTGCCAGCAGTCCCTGGACAGGGTCATTCACTGAAGCTTTCTTT. The rearrangement links TRBV25-1 to TRBJ1-1; 8 bases map to TRBD1. Germline trimming cut 5 bases from V and 4 bases from J; bases unmatched to any gene: 9. CDR1 MGHDK and CDR2 SYGVNS come from the germline V gene. This CDR3 region has 15 residues.

This sequence joins TRBV20-1 and TRBJ2-7; D might be TRBD2 (5 bases). The CDR3 runs 13 residues. The V gene lost 0 bases and the J gene lost 2 bases, with 8 bases spanning the gap. CDR1 is DFQATT and CDR2 is SNEGSKA in the germline V gene (reference sequence). The CDR3 spells CSARDGEPYEQYF. In DNA, the CDR3 is TGCAGTGCTAGAGATGGGGAGCCCTACGAGCAGTACTTC.

The chain uses TRBV12-5 and TRBJ2-7; no definite D call. Trimming pared 4 bases from V and 6 bases from J, leaving 7 bases between. This CDR3 contains 11 residues. Per the germline V gene, CDR1 is LGHNT and CDR2 is FRNRAP. CDR3 in amino acids: CASGYGAEQYF. The CDR3 bases are TGTGCTAGTGGTTACGGAGCCGAGCAGTACTTC. The full variable domain, with the rest looked up from reference TRBV12-5 and TRBJ2-7, is DARVTQTPRHKVTEMGQEVTMRCQPILGHNTVFWYRQTMMQGLELLAYFRNRAPLDDSGMPKDRFSAEMPDATLATLKIQPSEPRDSAVYFCASGYGAEQYFGPGTRLTVT.

The J gene is TRBJ2-1, the V gene TRBV7-2; TRBD2 aligns across 11 bases. CDR3 length equals 17 residues. The trim removed 5 bases at V and 6 bases at J, leaving 12 bases unmatched. CDR1 and CDR2 from the germline V gene are SGHTA and FQGNSA. For the CDR3, the DNA is TGTGCCAGCAGCCCCGGGACTAGCGGTCTTTGGGGCAATGAGCAGTTCTTC. Translating it yields CASSPGTSGLWGNEQFF.

This clonotype was detected ten times or more. The V and J genes are TRBV29-1 and TRBJ2-7, with 8 bases fitting TRBD2. CDR1 is SQVTM, CDR2 ANQGSEA, per germline. The CDR3 consists of 12 residues. The trim removed 4 bases at V and 9 bases at J, leaving 8 bases unmatched. CDR3 DNA: TGCAGCGTTGGTAGCGGGAACCCCGGGCAGTACTTC. Encoded protein: CSVGSGNPGQYF.